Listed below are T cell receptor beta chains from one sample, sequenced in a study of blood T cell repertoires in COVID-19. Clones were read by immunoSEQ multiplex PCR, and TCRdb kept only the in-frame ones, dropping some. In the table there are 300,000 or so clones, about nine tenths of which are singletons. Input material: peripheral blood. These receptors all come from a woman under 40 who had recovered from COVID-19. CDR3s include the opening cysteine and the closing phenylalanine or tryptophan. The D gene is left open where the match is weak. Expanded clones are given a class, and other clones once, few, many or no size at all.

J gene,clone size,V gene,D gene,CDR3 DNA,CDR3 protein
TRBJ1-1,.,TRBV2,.,TGTGCCAGCAGTGAAGGACAGACTCAGGGGGAAGCTTTCTTT,CASSEGQTQGEAFF
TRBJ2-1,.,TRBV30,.,TGTGCCTGGAGTGCCACTAGAATCGAGTTCTTC,CAWSATRIEFF
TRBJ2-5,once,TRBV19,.,TGTGCCAGTAGGACCGGGGAGACCCAGTACTTC,CASRTGETQYF
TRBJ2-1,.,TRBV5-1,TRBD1,TGCGCCAGCAGCTCCGGACAGGGCTATCATGAGCAGTTCTTC,CASSSGQGYHEQFF
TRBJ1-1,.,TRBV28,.,TGTGCCAGCAGTTTACCCTCAGGCTACACTGAAGCTTTCTTT,CASSLPSGYTEAFF
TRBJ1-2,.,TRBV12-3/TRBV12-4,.,TGTGCCAGCAGTCCCCATGAGGGTTATGGCTACACCTTC,CASSPHEGYGYTF
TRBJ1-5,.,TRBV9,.,TGTGCCAGCAGCGTATTAACAGGTCATCAGCCCCAGCATTTT,CASSVLTGHQPQHF
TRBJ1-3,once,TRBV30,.,TGTGCCTGGAGTAATGTTCTCGCGGACACCATATATTTT,CAWSNVLADTIYF
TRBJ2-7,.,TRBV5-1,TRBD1,TGCGCCAGCAGCCTGGGACAGGTCTACGAGCAGTACTTC,CASSLGQVYEQYF
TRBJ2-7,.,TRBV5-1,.,TGCGCCAGCAGCCCCGCCCGGACAGCGAGCTCCTACGAGCAGTACTTC,CASSPARTASSYEQYF
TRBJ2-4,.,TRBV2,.,TGTGCCAGCAGGCTGGGAGAAGCCAAAAACATTCAGTACTTC,CASRLGEAKNIQYF
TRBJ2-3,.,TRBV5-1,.,TGCGCCAGCAGCTTGGAGGCGGCGCGCACAGATACGCAGTATTTT,CASSLEAARTDTQYF
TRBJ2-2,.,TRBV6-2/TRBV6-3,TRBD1,TGTGCCAGCATTTTCTCATACAGGGGCGGGGAGCTGTTTTTT,CASIFSYRGGELFF
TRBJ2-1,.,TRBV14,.,TGTGCCAGCCAGGGTGGCAATGAGCAGTTCTTC,CASQGGNEQFF
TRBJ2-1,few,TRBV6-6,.,TGTGCCAGCAGTTACTCGAAGAGGGGGGACAGTTTCTTC,CASSYSKRGDSFF
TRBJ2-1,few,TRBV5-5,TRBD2,TGTGCCAGCAGCTTATTGCGGGGGGGCGATGAGCAGTTCTTC,CASSLLRGGDEQFF
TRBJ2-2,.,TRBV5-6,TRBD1,TGTGCCAGCAGCTCGACAGGGATCACCGGGGAGCTGTTTTTT,CASSSTGITGELFF
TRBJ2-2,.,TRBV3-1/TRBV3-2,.,TGTGCCAGCAGCCAAGCGAGATACACCGGGGAGCTGTTTTTT,CASSQARYTGELFF
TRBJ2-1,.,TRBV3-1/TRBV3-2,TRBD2,TGTGCCAGCAGCCAAGAGGGACTAGCGGGGGGACCAACCTACAATGAGCAGTTCTTC,CASSQEGLAGGPTYNEQFF
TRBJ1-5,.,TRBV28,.,TGTGCCAGCAGTTTAGGCAGACTCAATCAGCCCCAGCATTTT,CASSLGRLNQPQHF
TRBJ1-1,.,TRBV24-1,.,TGTGCCACCAGTGATCGACGAGGAGAGAACACTGAAGCTTTCTTT,CATSDRRGENTEAFF
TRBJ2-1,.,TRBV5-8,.,TGTGCCAGCAGCACCTGGGCCAGAGATGAGCAGTTCTTC,CASSTWARDEQFF